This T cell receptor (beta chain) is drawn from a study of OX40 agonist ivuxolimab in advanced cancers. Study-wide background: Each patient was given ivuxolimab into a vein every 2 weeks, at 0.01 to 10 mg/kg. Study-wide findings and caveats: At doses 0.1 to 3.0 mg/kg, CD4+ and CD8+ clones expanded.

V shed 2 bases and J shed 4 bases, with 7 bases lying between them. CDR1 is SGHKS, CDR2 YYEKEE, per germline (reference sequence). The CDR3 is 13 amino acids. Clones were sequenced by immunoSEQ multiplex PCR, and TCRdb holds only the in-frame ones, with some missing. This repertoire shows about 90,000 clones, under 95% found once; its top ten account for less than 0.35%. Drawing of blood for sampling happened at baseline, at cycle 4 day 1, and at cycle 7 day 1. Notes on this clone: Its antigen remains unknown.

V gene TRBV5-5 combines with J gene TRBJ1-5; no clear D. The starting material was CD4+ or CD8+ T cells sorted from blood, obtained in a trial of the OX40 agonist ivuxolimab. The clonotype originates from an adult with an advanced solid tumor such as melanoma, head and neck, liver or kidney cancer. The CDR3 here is CASSFTDNQPQHF. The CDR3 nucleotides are TGTGCCAGCAGCTTTACCGATAATCAGCCCCAGCATTTT.